The clone carrying this TCR beta chain was found once. Trimming took 5 bases from V and 8 from J, leaving 8 bases between them. The germline gives CDR1 SQVTM, CDR2 ANQGSEA. CDR3 length: 10 residues. This sample is part of a study of OX40 agonist ivuxolimab in advanced cancers. Overall study: Two patients with cutaneous melanoma and one with hepatocellular carcinoma, three in total, showed partial responses.

Some clones are missing from TCRdb's copy, which holds only in-frame ones; the method was immunoSEQ multiplex PCR. The sample has some 86,000 clones, around 88% seen once. The study sampled blood at baseline, cycle 4 day 1, and cycle 7 day 1. Sequenced here: CD4+ or CD8+ T cells sorted from blood, sampled in a trial of the OX40 agonist ivuxolimab. V and J are TRBV29-1 and TRBJ2-3; D is perhaps TRBD2 (5 bases). The sequence was collected from an adult with an advanced solid tumor such as melanoma, head and neck, liver or kidney cancer. DNA of the CDR3: TGCAGCGTTACAAGCGGTACGCAGTATTTT. Translating it yields CSVTSGTQYF.